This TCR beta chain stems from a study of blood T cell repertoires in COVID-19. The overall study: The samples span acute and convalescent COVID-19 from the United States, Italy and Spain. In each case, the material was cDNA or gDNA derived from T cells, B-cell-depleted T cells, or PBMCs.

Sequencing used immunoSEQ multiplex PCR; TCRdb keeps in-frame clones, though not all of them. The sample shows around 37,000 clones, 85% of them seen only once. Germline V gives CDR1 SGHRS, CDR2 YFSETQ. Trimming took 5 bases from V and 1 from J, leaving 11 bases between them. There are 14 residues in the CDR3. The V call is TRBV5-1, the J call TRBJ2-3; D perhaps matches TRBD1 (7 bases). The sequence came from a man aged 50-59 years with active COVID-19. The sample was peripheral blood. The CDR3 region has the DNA TGCGCCAGCAGGGGCGGGACAGGCACAGATACGCAGTATTTT. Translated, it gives CASRGGTGTDTQYF.